Listed here are 14 T cell receptor beta chains from one sample, sequenced in a study of CXCR3-negative and CXCR3-positive naive CD8 T cells. Points from the study as a whole: Higher TRB CDR3 hydrophobicity marked CXCR3-positive naive cells relative to CXCR3-negative naive cells.

For these receptors, no antigen is known. The libraries of TRB cDNA were prepared using 5' RACE with UMI labels. From the 5' RACE reads, TCRdb lists one entry per CDR3 protein and no DNA. This table lists around 88,000 distinct CDR3 sequences. Sequencing input: naive CXCR3+ CD8+ T cells from blood. Subset here: CD45RO-CCR7+CD27+CD95- naive CD8+ T cells expressing CXCR3 (TNR3+). These TCRs come from a human donor in good health. Some clones in this sample may be carry-over from other donors' samples.

The chain has TRBV15 and TRBJ1-2; the TCRdb D gene call, TRBD1, has no DNA to confirm it. Germline V CDR1 and CDR2: LNHNV, YYDKDF (reference sequence). The CDR3 has 14 amino acids. CDR3: CATSRPGQGDRYTF.

The rearrangement uses TRBV6-2 or TRBV6-3 and TRBJ2-7; TCRdb names TRBD1, which stays unverified in the absence of DNA. Germline V gene lookup returns CDR1 MNHEY and CDR2 SVGEGT. The CDR3 spans 14 residues. The CDR3 region is CASSYRDRGYEQYF.

The chain joins TRBV14 to TRBJ2-7; without DNA, the TCRdb call of TRBD2 cannot be checked. Germline CDR1 SGHDN, CDR2 FVKESK. The CDR3 totals 13 residues. CDR3 sequence reads: CASSESPQYEQYF.

V gene TRBV3-1 combines with J gene TRBJ2-1; without DNA, the TCRdb call of TRBD2 cannot be checked. Germline assignment: CDR1 LGHDT and CDR2 YNNKEL (reference sequence). The CDR3 spans 16 residues. The CDR3 here is CASSQAPSGAYNEQFF.

The chain combines TRBV28 with TRBJ2-3; there is no DNA to check the TCRdb D call of TRBD1. This CDR3 is built from 14 residues. The germline CDR1 and CDR2 sequences are MDHEN and SYDVKM. The CDR3 loop is CASSFGTGPDTQYF.

The chain joins TRBV7-2 to TRBJ2-5; there is no DNA to check the TCRdb D call of TRBD2. Germline V CDR1 and CDR2: SGHTA, FQGNSA. This CDR3 contains 16 residues. CDR3 sequence reads: CASSFLAGPDGETQYF.

The genes are TRBV7-9 and TRBJ2-1; TCRdb returns TRBD1, unconfirmable since there is no DNA. The germline gives CDR1 SEHNR, CDR2 FQNEAQ (reference sequence). This CDR3 comprises 15 residues. The chain's CDR3 is CASSSSPGDSNEQFF.

The genes are TRBV29-1 and TRBJ2-7. Germline values: CDR1 SQVTM, CDR2 ANQGSEA. CDR3 length: 12 amino acids. CDR3 sequence: CSVEDFDYEQYF.

The chain recombines TRBV15 with TRBJ2-1; there is no DNA to check the TCRdb D call of TRBD2. The CDR3 consists of 13 residues. Germline V gene lookup returns CDR1 LNHNV and CDR2 YYDKDF (reference sequence). CDR3: CATSEGSYNEQFF.

The chain uses TRBV29-1 and TRBJ2-7; TCRdb proposes TRBD1, but this gene call is untestable without DNA. The CDR3 is 14 residues long. From germline, CDR1 is SQVTM and CDR2 ANQGSEA. The CDR3 sequence is CSVKNRGSEDEQYF.

This chain's CDR3 is CASTGFKTEAFF. This chain connects TRBV7-6 to TRBJ1-1. Germline CDR1 reads SGHVS; CDR2 reads FNYEAQ. The CDR3 covers 12 residues. Full variable domain (missing parts from reference TRBV7-6 and TRBJ1-1): GAGVSQSPRYKVTKRGQDVALRCDPISGHVSLYWYRQALGQGPEFLTYFNYEAQQDKSGLPNDRFSAERPEGSISTLTIQRTEQRDSAMYRCASTGFKTEAFFGQGTRLTVV.

The chain employs TRBV12-5 and TRBJ2-1. The CDR3 has 16 residues. Germline V CDR1 and CDR2: LGHNT, FRNRAP. The CDR3: CASGLVILQTNNEQFF. Full variable domain (remainder filled in from reference TRBV12-5 and TRBJ2-1): DARVTQTPRHKVTEMGQEVTMRCQPILGHNTVFWYRQTMMQGLELLAYFRNRAPLDDSGMPKDRFSAEMPDATLATLKIQPSEPRDSAVYFCASGLVILQTNNEQFFGPGTRLTVL.

The chain uses TRBV29-1 and TRBJ2-5; no DNA is available, so the TRBD1 call from TCRdb remains unchecked. The CDR3 sequence is 15 residues long. Germline values: CDR1 SQVTM, CDR2 ANQGSEA. This CDR3 is CSVELLERGRETQYF.

The chain uses TRBV29-1 and TRBJ2-5; the TCRdb D gene call, TRBD1, has no DNA to confirm it. This CDR3 region has 14 residues. Per the germline V gene, CDR1 is SQVTM and CDR2 is ANQGSEA. CDR3 protein: CSVQPRGHQETQYF. The full variable domain, rest sourced from reference TRBV29-1 and TRBJ2-5, is SAVISQKPSRDICQRGTSLTIQCQVDSQVTMMFWYRQQPGQSLTLIATANQGSEATYESGFVIDKFPISRPNLTFSTLTVSNMSPEDSSIYLCSVQPRGHQETQYFGPGTRLLVL.